This T cell receptor (beta chain) was captured by sequencing in a study of blood T cell repertoires in COVID-19. V lost 0 bases, J lost 4 bases, and 1 base stayed unmatched. CDR3 length: 15 residues. Germline V lookup: CDR1 SGDLS, CDR2 YYNGEE. Assay: immunoSEQ multiplex PCR; the TCRdb copy retains only in-frame clones and omits some. The sample contains 200,000 to 250,000 clones, 84% of which appear only once. Comment on this clone: Within the sample, other DNA sequences also encode this same CDR3.

V gene TRBV9 combines with J gene TRBJ2-1; TRBD2 aligns across 10 bases. The sequencing sample was made of peripheral blood. The receptor was derived from a woman aged 35 to 49 who had recovered from COVID-19. CDR3 in DNA: TGTGCCAGCAGCGTAGGGACTAGCGGATACAATGAGCAGTTCTTC. Amino acids: CASSVGTSGYNEQFF.